The clone carrying this T cell receptor (beta chain) appeared a few times. Its matching antigen is unknown. Carried by the TCR beta cDNA libraries were unique molecular identifiers. TCRdb called the PCR reads again in MiXCR, with one record for every CDR3 protein. This sample has hundreds of thousands of distinct CDR3 sequences, with about 39% found just once. These data come from a study of post-analysis software for immune sequencing data. The CDR3 length is 12 residues. From germline, CDR1 is MDHEN and CDR2 SYDVKM. The study, taken as a whole, reports: In patients, about 5 TRBV segments were more frequent than in controls, with TRBV5-6, TRBV5-1 and TRBV20-1 among them.

Sequencing was done on a sample of blood. This chain uses TRBV28 with TRBJ2-5, with 7 bases fitting TRBD2. Judging by the DNA end, TRBJ2-7 fits better; the J call may be wrong. The receptor was derived from a girl aged 2-10 years with multiple sclerosis. The CDR3 loop reads CASEAGVSEQYF. Here the CDR3 DNA reads TGTGCCAGCGAGGCGGGAGTCTCCGAGCAGTACTTC.